One and the same sample provided the 30 T cell receptor beta chains below, sequenced in a study of shared clonotypes between healthy human individuals (TCRdb year 2020). The receptor library was made with the immunoSEQ multiplex PCR assay. What TCRdb holds here is the immuneACCESS table cut down to in-frame rearrangements. Part of the clones is not present; checked against another copy, under half of the missing clones reflect an unresolved V gene, and the others are unexplained. In this sample the table shows about 2,500,000 clones, over 85% of which occur a single time. About 0.13% of the sample is held by the ten biggest clonotypes. Sequencing used naive CD4+ T cells sorted from blood. Sample cell subset or site, as interpreted from the label and publication: CD45RA+ positively selected. The receptors were gathered from a man younger than 30 in good health.

Comments on this clone: An end of the junction differs from the germline gene, which may be a read error. The V and J genes are TRBV7-7 and TRBJ1-1; weak D call: TRBD1 (6 bases). The CDR3 contains 13 residues. CDR1 is SSHAT and CDR2 is FNYEAQ in the germline V gene (reference sequence). The CDR3 protein is CASSSGVGTEAFF. The CDR3, as DNA: TGTGCTAGCAGCTCAGGGGTTGGGACTGAAGCTTTCTTT.

A word on this clone: At the DNA level, this CDR3 is encoded by other sequences in the same sample as well. The chain recombines TRBV13 with TRBJ2-3, with TRBD2 matching over 12 bases. Germline CDR1 reads PRHDT; CDR2 reads FYEKMQ (reference sequence). Trimming cost V 5 bases and J 1 base; bases outside gene matches: 4. The CDR3 consists of 16 residues. The CDR3 DNA reads as TGTGCCAGCAGCCTCAGACTAGCGGGGGGCACAGATACGCAGTATTTT. Its protein product is CASSLRLAGGTDTQYF.

This sequence joins TRBV7-2 and TRBJ2-7; TRBD1 matches 8 bases. CDR1 SGHTA and CDR2 FQGNSA come from the germline V gene. V lost 1 base to trimming and J lost 0 bases; unmatched junction nucleotides: 2. The CDR3 sequence is 15 residues long. CDR3 sequence reads: CASSLDTGGSYEQYF. In nucleotides, the CDR3 is TGTGCCAGCAGCTTAGATACAGGGGGCTCCTACGAGCAGTACTTC. Based on the CDR3 plus reference TRBV7-2 and TRBJ2-7, the full variable domain is GAGVSQSPSNKVTEKGKDVELRCDPISGHTALYWYRQSLGQGLEFLIYFQGNSAPDKSGLPSDRFSAERTGGSVSTLTIQRTQQEDSAVYLCASSLDTGGSYEQYFGPGTRLTVT.

The genes are TRBV6-6 and TRBJ1-1; TRBD1 aligns across 9 bases. Trimming removed 5 bases from V and 1 base from J; junction bases left unmatched: 5. This CDR3 is 15 amino acids long. From germline, CDR1 is MNHNY and CDR2 SVGAGI (reference sequence). CDR3 in amino acids: CASSPQTGGNTEAFF. CDR3 DNA: TGTGCCAGCAGTCCCCAGACAGGGGGGAACACTGAAGCTTTCTTT.

The chain combines TRBV5-1 with TRBJ1-1; TRBD1 agrees at 8 bases. The CDR3 runs 15 residues. CDR1 and CDR2 (germline): SGHRS, YFSETQ. Trimming cost V 4 bases and J 4 bases; bases outside gene matches: 9. The chain's CDR3 is CASSPNTGGATEAFF. The CDR3 DNA sequence: TGCGCCAGCAGCCCTAATACAGGGGGGGCCACTGAAGCTTTCTTT. Using reference TRBV5-1 and TRBJ1-1 for the parts outside the CDR3, the full variable domain is KAGVTQTPRYLIKTRGQQVTLSCSPISGHRSVSWYQQTPGQGLQFLFEYFSETQRNKGNFPGRFSGRQFSNSRSEMNVSTLELGDSALYLCASSPNTGGATEAFFGQGTRLTVV.

The rearrangement links TRBV7-9 to TRBJ2-1; 7 positions match TRBD2. V shed 3 bases, J shed 3 bases, and the junction held 5 bases outside the gene matches. The CDR3 is made up of 15 amino acids. CDR1 and CDR2 (germline): SEHNR, FQNEAQ (reference sequence). Written as DNA, the CDR3 is TGTGCCAGCAGCTTGGCGGGACTACTCTACAATGAGCAGTTCTTC. It is translated as CASSLAGLLYNEQFF. Filled out from reference TRBV7-9 and TRBJ2-1, the complete variable domain reads DTGVSQNPRHKITKRGQNVTFRCDPISEHNRLYWYRQTLGQGPEFLTYFQNEAQLEKSRLLSDRFSAERPKGSFSTLEIQRTEQGDSAMYLCASSLAGLLYNEQFFGPGTRLTVL.

The CDR3, as DNA: TGTGCCAGCTCACGTTCCGGACAGGGATACACCGGGGAGCTGTTTTTT. It is translated as CASSRSGQGYTGELFF. This chain joins TRBV18 and TRBJ2-2; 8 nucleotides agree with TRBD1. Germline V lookup: CDR1 KGHSH, CDR2 LQKENI. V dropped 4 bases and J dropped 3; count of bases not matched to a gene: 7. The CDR3 covers 16 residues. The complete variable domain, with remaining parts taken from reference TRBV18 and TRBJ2-2, reads NAGVMQNPRHLVRRRGQEARLRCSPMKGHSHVYWYRQLPEEGLKFMVYLQKENIIDESGMPKERFSAEFPKEGPSILRIQQVVRGDSAAYFCASSRSGQGYTGELFFGEGSRLTVL.

This chain joins TRBV2 and TRBJ2-3, with 7 bases fitting TRBD1. The CDR3 is 15 residues long. Trimming cost V 2 bases and J 1 base; bases outside gene matches: 3. Germline V gene sequence: CDR1 SNHLY, CDR2 FYNNEI. This CDR3 is CASSERQGGTDTQYF. DNA for the CDR3: TGTGCCAGCAGTGAACGGCAGGGGGGCACAGATACGCAGTATTTT. Using reference TRBV2 and TRBJ2-3 for the parts outside the CDR3, the full variable domain is EPEVTQTPSHQVTQMGQEVILRCVPISNHLYFYWYRQILGQKVEFLVSFYNNEISEKSEIFDDQFSVERPDGSNFTLKIRSTKLEDSAMYFCASSERQGGTDTQYFGPGTRLTVL.

The CDR3 loop is CASSEALQGQETQYF. CDR3 nucleotides: TGTGCCAGCAGTGAAGCGCTACAGGGACAAGAGACCCAGTACTTC. The J gene is TRBJ2-5, the V gene TRBV2, with TRBD1 as a possible D gene (6 bases). This CDR3 comprises 15 residues. With 0 bases removed from V and 2 bases from J, the gap between germline ends came to 10 bases. Germline loops: CDR1 SNHLY, CDR2 FYNNEI.

The V gene is TRBV6-1, the J gene TRBJ2-3; D remains unclear. From germline, CDR1 is MNHNS and CDR2 SASEGT. V was pared by 4 bases and J by 7 bases, with 15 bases between. The CDR3 contains 14 residues. The CDR3: CASSVTASPHTQYF. The CDR3 DNA follows: TGTGCCAGCAGTGTAACGGCTAGTCCCCATACGCAGTATTTT.

The gene calls are TRBV7-2 and TRBJ2-7; 7 positions agree with TRBD2. Trimming at V came to 1 base and at J to 1 base, leaving 4 bases not matched to a gene. Germline CDR1 reads SGHTA; CDR2 reads FQGNSA. The CDR3 is 15 amino acids. This CDR3 is CASSLEPGLSYEQYF. DNA for the CDR3: TGTGCCAGCAGCTTAGAACCGGGACTATCCTACGAGCAGTACTTC.

The chain has TRBV7-2 and TRBJ2-7, with 9 bases that match TRBD2. This CDR3 is built from 13 residues. With 5 bases clipped from V and 6 bases from J, the junction kept 5 bases outside the gene matches. CDR1 and CDR2 (germline): SGHTA, FQGNSA. CDR3 sequence reads: CASSPSGVSEQYF. CDR3 DNA: TGTGCCAGCAGCCCTAGCGGGGTAAGCGAGCAGTACTTC.

The chain is built from TRBV7-2 and TRBJ2-7; 9 positions match TRBD2. The junction had 16 bases not matched to a gene; V was cut back by 5 bases and J by 5 bases. The V gene's germline CDR1 is SGHTA and CDR2 FQGNSA. The CDR3 sequence is 17 residues long. The CDR3 region has the DNA TGTGCCAGCAGCAAAGGAGGTGGCGCGGGAGGGCCCCACGAGCAGTACTTC. Translation gives CASSKGGGAGGPHEQYF.

This clone is a singleton in its sample. V gene TRBV29-1 combines with J gene TRBJ1-2, with 10 bases that match TRBD1. Germline trimming cut 6 bases from V and 0 bases from J; bases unmatched to any gene: 7. In germline, CDR1 is SQVTM, CDR2 ANQGSEA. This CDR3 has 15 amino acids. As DNA, the CDR3 is TGCAGCGTACTCGACAGGGGGCGGACTAACTATGGCTACACCTTC. Its protein product is CSVLDRGRTNYGYTF.

This clone was detected only once. The chain links TRBV12-2 to TRBJ1-1. TRBV12-2 is marked as a pseudogene. The CDR3 consists of 15 residues. Written as DNA, the CDR3 is TGTGCAAGTCGCCCGCCGCCGGGCCGAAACACTGAAGCTTTCTTT. As protein: CASRPPPGRNTEAFF.

V is TRBV5-1 and J is TRBJ1-4; TRBD1 matches at 7 bases. The CDR3 covers 14 residues. CDR1 and CDR2 (germline): SGHRS, YFSETQ. The trim removed 4 bases at V and 7 bases at J, leaving 7 bases unmatched. Here the CDR3 DNA reads TGCGCCAGCAGCCCGGGACAGAAAATTGAAAAACTGTTTTTT. Its translation is CASSPGQKIEKLFF.

The V and J genes are TRBV10-3 and TRBJ1-1; possibly TRBD1 for D (5 bases). The CDR3 is 14 amino acids. The germline gives CDR1 ENHRY, CDR2 SYGVKD. The V end was cut by 0 bases, the J end by 10 bases, with 15 bases between. Here the CDR3 DNA reads TGTGCCATCAGTGAGTCGTGGGGCGACATTGTAGCTTTCTTT. Amino acids: CAISESWGDIVAFF.

V and J are TRBV10-2 and TRBJ1-1, with D maybe TRBD1 (6 bases). Deletions cut 4 bases from V and 1 base from J, with 10 bases between. Germline V lookup: CDR1 WSHSY, CDR2 SAAADI. The CDR3 has 14 residues. The CDR3 sequence: CASSAPGENTEAFF. CDR3 bases: TGCGCCAGCAGTGCACCAGGGGAGAACACTGAAGCTTTCTTT.

This clone is a singleton in its sample. This chain uses TRBV7-2 with TRBJ2-3, with TRBD2 identical over 16 bases. This CDR3 has 18 residues. V dropped 0 bases and J dropped 5; count of bases not matched to a gene: 5. Germline V gene sequence: CDR1 SGHTA, CDR2 FQGNSA. The CDR3 is CASSLAGLAGGTRDTQYF. The CDR3 region has the DNA TGTGCCAGCAGCTTAGCGGGACTAGCGGGGGGGACTAGAGATACGCAGTATTTT.

V and J are TRBV6-6 and TRBJ2-1, with 9 bases fitting TRBD2. This CDR3 spans 16 amino acids. CDR1 and CDR2 from the germline V gene are MNHNY and SVGAGI (reference sequence). Trimming cost V 7 bases and J 4 bases; bases outside gene matches: 11. In DNA form, the CDR3 reads TGTGCCAGCACGGGGGTAGCGGGAGTGGGTTACAATGAGCAGTTCTTC. It is translated as CASTGVAGVGYNEQFF.

This chain connects TRBV5-1 to TRBJ2-3; D gene unclear. CDR1 SGHRS and CDR2 YFSETQ come from the germline V gene. The CDR3 runs to 15 residues. Trimming took 0 bases from V and 1 from J, leaving 9 bases between them. The CDR3 DNA is TGCGCCAGCAGCTTGGTTGTTTCCGGCACAGATACGCAGTATTTT. It encodes CASSLVVSGTDTQYF.

The rearrangement joins TRBV28 to TRBJ1-5; no reliable D call. The V gene's germline CDR1 is MDHEN and CDR2 SYDVKM. CDR3 length: 16 amino acids. Trimming removed 2 bases from V and 0 bases from J, with 11 bases in between. For the CDR3, the DNA is TGTGCCAGCAGTTTAACGGCAGACTATAGCAATCAGCCCCAGCATTTT. This gives the protein CASSLTADYSNQPQHF. The full variable domain, with the rest looked up from reference TRBV28 and TRBJ1-5, is DVKVTQSSRYLVKRTGEKVFLECVQDMDHENMFWYRQDPGLGLRLIYFSYDVKMKEKGDIPEGYSVSREKKERFSLILESASTNQTSMYLCASSLTADYSNQPQHFGDGTRLSIL.

This rearrangement joins TRBV28 to TRBJ1-5; 8 nucleotides line up with TRBD1. CDR1 and CDR2 from the germline V gene are MDHEN and SYDVKM. This CDR3 contains 17 residues. J was trimmed by 3 bases and V by 0 bases; bases with no gene match: 7. The CDR3 here is CASSLWWQGADNQPQHF. The CDR3 nucleotides are TGTGCCAGCAGTTTATGGTGGCAGGGGGCGGACAATCAGCCCCAGCATTTT. Based on the CDR3 plus reference TRBV28 and TRBJ1-5, the full variable domain is DVKVTQSSRYLVKRTGEKVFLECVQDMDHENMFWYRQDPGLGLRLIYFSYDVKMKEKGDIPEGYSVSREKKERFSLILESASTNQTSMYLCASSLWWQGADNQPQHFGDGTRLSIL.

The rearrangement uses TRBV2 and TRBJ2-5, with 8 bases lining up with TRBD1. The CDR3 runs 14 residues. Germline assignment: CDR1 SNHLY and CDR2 FYNNEI. The ends lost 6 bases at V and 4 bases at J; junction bases unmatched: 7. Written as DNA, the CDR3 is TGTGCCAGCAGGGAAACAGGGGGACCAGAGACCCAGTACTTC. It encodes CASRETGGPETQYF. Combining the CDR3 with reference TRBV2 and TRBJ2-5 gives the whole variable domain EPEVTQTPSHQVTQMGQEVILRCVPISNHLYFYWYRQILGQKVEFLVSFYNNEISEKSEIFDDQFSVERPDGSNFTLKIRSTKLEDSAMYFCASRETGGPETQYFGPGTRLLVL.

The chain carries TRBV30 and TRBJ2-1, with a tentative D call TRBD2 (5 bases). CDR1 is GTSNPN, CDR2 SVGIG, per germline (reference sequence). The CDR3 loop spans 13 amino acids. Trimming pared 3 bases from V and 8 bases from J, leaving 14 bases between. The CDR3 nucleotides are TGTGCCTGGAGCGGAGGCCGTGCAGATGAGCAGTTCTTC. It specifies CAWSGGRADEQFF.

This clone has just a few counts. The rearrangement uses TRBV28 and TRBJ1-6, with D possibly being TRBD1 (6 bases). Trimming pared 8 bases from V and 6 bases from J, leaving 14 bases between. Germline CDR1 MDHEN, CDR2 SYDVKM. The length of the CDR3 is 14 residues. The DNA of the CDR3 is TGTGCCAGCTCCCCGGACAGCTCTAATTCACCCCTCCACTTT. Its protein is CASSPDSSNSPLHF.

V and J are TRBV5-1 and TRBJ1-2, with D possibly matching TRBD1 (6 bases). The V gene's germline CDR1 is SGHRS and CDR2 YFSETQ. Deletions cut 4 bases from V and 3 bases from J, with 22 bases between. The CDR3 contains 17 residues. CDR3 protein: CASSLTLKRGSDYGYTF. CDR3 in DNA: TGCGCCAGCAGCCTAACCTTGAAGAGGGGGTCTGACTATGGCTACACCTTC.

The chain links TRBV5-1 to TRBJ2-1, with TRBD2 identical over 11 bases. The CDR3 covers 16 residues. V trimming: 4 bases; J trimming: 5 bases; junction bases outside the gene matches: 8. Germline-derived CDR1 and CDR2 are SGHRS and YFSETQ. The CDR3 DNA reads TGCGCCAGCAGCCCCTTACTAGCGGGGGACGACAATGAGCAGTTCTTC. This gives the protein CASSPLLAGDDNEQFF. The full variable domain, with the rest looked up from reference TRBV5-1 and TRBJ2-1, is KAGVTQTPRYLIKTRGQQVTLSCSPISGHRSVSWYQQTPGQGLQFLFEYFSETQRNKGNFPGRFSGRQFSNSRSEMNVSTLELGDSALYLCASSPLLAGDDNEQFFGPGTRLTVL.

J is TRBJ1-1 and V is TRBV30, with no clear D. The CDR3 length is 14 residues. Germline CDR1 and CDR2: GTSNPN and SVGIG (reference sequence). V was shortened by 3 bases and J by 1 base, with 12 bases between the two germline ends. CDR3 sequence (DNA): TGTGCCTGGAGGGTATTAGGACGGAACACTGAAGCTTTCTTT. It yields the protein CAWRVLGRNTEAFF.

The CDR3 reads CASSPPGQGLASYGYTF. CDR3 in DNA: TGTGCCAGCTCACCCCCGGGACAGGGTTTGGCTAGCTATGGCTACACCTTC. The V and J genes are TRBV18 and TRBJ1-2; 9 bases fit TRBD1. CDR1 KGHSH and CDR2 LQKENI come from the germline V gene. The CDR3 spans 17 residues. V was clipped by 3 bases and J by 4 bases; unmatched bases: 12.